The clone carrying this T cell receptor beta chain was counted a few times. TCRdb re-called the RT-PCR reads with MiXCR, one entry per CDR3 protein. The table lists approximately 720,000 distinct CDR3 sequences, 12% to 15% of them singletons. V was trimmed by 8 bases and J by 5 bases, leaving 12 bases between them. The germline V gene encodes CDR1 MDHEN and CDR2 SYDVKM. The length of the CDR3 is 12 residues. The TCR sequence derives from a female donor in good health, serving as a healthy control. The chain carries TRBV28 and TRBJ1-1; a weak D match, TRBD1 (6 bases). The sequencing sample was made of memory CD4+ T cells from blood. CDR3 sequence: CASARGGTEAFF. CDR3 bases: TGTGCCAGCGCAAGGGGGGGAACTGAAGCTTTCTTT.